This T cell receptor (beta chain) was retrieved from a study of Ad26.COV2.S vaccination and SARS-CoV-2 variants (dated by TCRdb to about 2021). Regarding the research as a whole: Donors in the vaccine arm were drawn from COV1001, a phase I-IIa trial of Ad26.COV2.S in healthy adults that was multicentre, randomized, double-blind and placebo-controlled. Blinding of investigators to trial group allocation was maintained during experiments and outcome assessment. Ad26.COV2.S was given intramuscularly at 5x10^10 or 1x10^11 viral particles, as a single shot or as two shots 56 days apart. TCRbeta repertoire sequencing served as the tool for gauging how specific and how broad the SARS-CoV-2-reactive T cell receptors were following Ad26.COV2.S vaccination. The TCR-sequenced set comprised about 30 samples: around 20 Ad26.COV2.S vaccine recipients, 5 placebo recipients and 8 SARS-CoV-2 convalescent individuals. Trial participants were randomized into five groups of five: low-dose or high-dose Ad26.COV2.S given once or twice, or placebo on both occasions. Study-level results and caveats: Ad26.COV2.S recipients had higher spike-specific TCR breadth than placebo recipients (P = 0.0014). According to the authors, total T cell responses may have been underestimated by the TCR breadth and depth analyses. Non-spike TCR breadth was comparable between vaccine and placebo recipients, consistent with the vaccine containing only spike. The study was not powered to compare responses between vaccine doses or regimens. After vaccination, substantial breadth of spike-specific CD8+ and CD4+ T cell responses was reported.

V gives up 6 bases and J gives up 8 bases, and the segment between their germline ends measures 22 bases. Inclusive of the bounding cysteine and phenylalanine, the CDR3 is 15 residues long. This entry keeps only the CDR3 DNA: 45 bases, framed from base 1. CDR1 and CDR2, looked up from the germline V gene (reference sequence), are LNHDA and SQIVND. In regard to this clone: Its antigen has not been determined. Per-base qualities were not stored, and no clone one base away is much larger.

The immunoSEQ Assay was the method used to sequence TCRbeta CDR3 regions. After extraction, genomic DNA underwent amplification by bias-controlled multiplex PCR, followed by high-throughput sequencing. The original pipeline was this. To quantify the absolute abundance of each unique TCRbeta CDR3 region, sequences were collapsed and filtered. Usable DNA was measured by amplifying reference genes present in all nucleated cells, and TCRbeta template counts were normalized to that usable DNA to estimate T cell fraction. Repertoire TCRs were annotated as SARS-CoV-2-specific when V gene, CDR3 amino acid sequence and J gene were exactly matched to a known reactive TCR set. The reference SARS-CoV-2 TCR set came from MIRA and was filtered for enrichment in COVID-19-positive ImmuneCODE repertoires, removing public or cross-reactive TCRs. Using the MIRA antigens, annotated TCRs were further analysed by specific ORF or by position within an ORF. Breadth was defined as annotated unique rearrangements over total unique productive rearrangements; depth was the summed frequency of those rearrangements. TCR breadth was compared between groups using two-sided Wilcoxon rank-sum tests. The source is immuneACCESS, and TCRdb retained only in-frame sequences with V and J called. Part of the clones is not carried over; for the studies checked, unresolved V genes explain less than half of this, and the remainder is unexplained. V and J calls and clone size are those listed in that table; D and trimming were worked out from the DNA. The sample table lists around 250,000 clones, roughly nine tenths of them with a count of one. The top ten constitute just under 3% of the sample.

This specimen's treatment or condition label, interpreted: some 19 received Ad26.COV2.S at low or high dose, single or two shots; a few received placebo; per-sample allocation not given. Repertoires of vaccine and placebo recipients were sequenced from samples taken on day 63 after the first injection. Between 29 July and 7 August 2020, Cohort 1b enrolled 20 to 30 adults aged 18-55 years at one site in Boston, USA. Ad26.COV2.S was a replication-incompetent adenovirus type 26 vector that expressed a prefusion-stabilized SARS-CoV-2 spike protein derived from the original Wuhan strain. The chain joins TRBV19 to TRBJ1-1; the D segment could be TRBD1, given 5 matching bases. The clonotype was recovered from a person aged 18-60 years who received the Ad26.COV2.S COVID-19 vaccine or a placebo. The sample in question was peripheral blood, obtained in a trial of Ad26.COV2.S vaccine versus placebo. The CDR3 region has the sequence CASSPMGGVWGEAFF. The DNA is as follows: TGTGCCAGTAGCCCAATGGGGGGAGTATGGGGCGAAGCTTTCTTT.